These 32 T cell receptor beta chains share one sample of origin, sequenced in a study of technical replicates of blood from several donors (TCRdb year 2017). Receptor amplification or capture employed the immunoSEQ multiplex PCR assay. This immuneACCESS table, as held by TCRdb, lists in-frame sequences with V and J called but not all clones. Of the missing ones, under half trace to an unresolved V gene in checked studies; the others have no known cause. The sample has approximately 50,000 clones on record, around 95% of them singletons. The top ten hold around 0.21% of the sample. Sequenced sample: T cells isolated from PBMCs. These receptors all come from a human donor in good health.

The chain combines TRBV5-1 with TRBJ1-1, with no clear D. The V gene lost 4 bases and the J gene lost 3 bases, with 13 bases spanning the gap. CDR1 and CDR2 (germline): SGHRS, YFSETQ. The CDR3 has 14 residues. The CDR3, as DNA: TGCGCCAGCAGCCCCCGGGGAGCCGACACTGAAGCTTTCTTT. Encoded protein: CASSPRGADTEAFF.

The J gene is TRBJ2-7, the V gene TRBV7-9; D unresolved. This CDR3 contains 12 residues. The V gene's germline CDR1 is SEHNR and CDR2 FQNEAQ (reference sequence). Trimming left V 0 bases short and J 5 bases short, with 5 bases between. CDR3 loop: CASSLAVHEQYF. CDR3 sequence (DNA): TGTGCCAGCAGCTTAGCCGTTCACGAGCAGTACTTC.

The chain recombines TRBV10-1 with TRBJ2-1, with D possibly matching TRBD1 (5 bases). The V end was cut by 0 bases, the J end by 3 bases, with 9 bases between. CDR1 and CDR2 (germline): WNHNN, SYGVQD (reference sequence). The CDR3 covers 15 residues. For the CDR3, the DNA is TGCGCCAGCAGTGAGTCAGGGGCTGGCTACAATGAGCAGTTCTTC. Amino acids: CASSESGAGYNEQFF.

The rearrangement uses TRBV10-3 and TRBJ2-5, with 14 bases lining up with TRBD2. This CDR3 has 16 residues. The J segment lost 1 base and the V segment lost 6 bases, leaving 4 bases of the junction unmatched. Germline values: CDR1 ENHRY, CDR2 SYGVKD. This CDR3 reads CAISEGLAGAQETQYF. The CDR3 DNA reads TGTGCCATCAGCGAGGGACTAGCGGGAGCCCAAGAGACCCAGTACTTC.

The V and J genes are TRBV13 and TRBJ1-4; weak D call: TRBD1 (5 bases). V lost 5 bases and J lost 7, with 14 bases in between. Germline-derived CDR1 and CDR2 are PRHDT and FYEKMQ (reference sequence). This CDR3 contains 14 residues. The CDR3 DNA reads as TGTGCCAGCAGCCTAAGACAGCGGGGTGAAAAACTGTTTTTT. Amino acid sequence: CASSLRQRGEKLFF.

The V and J genes are TRBV5-1 and TRBJ2-1, with 10 positions matching TRBD1. J was trimmed by 7 bases and V by 2 bases; bases with no gene match: 3. CDR1 is SGHRS, CDR2 YFSETQ, per germline. The CDR3 is 14 residues long. CDR3 bases: TGCGCCAGCAGCTTTGGGACAGGGGAAAATGAGCAGTTCTTC. This encodes CASSFGTGENEQFF.

The V and J genes are TRBV7-6 and TRBJ2-7, with a tentative D call TRBD2 (6 bases). CDR3 size: 14 residues. Trimming shortened V by 2 bases and J by 0 bases, and 8 bases separated the two germline ends. Germline V gene sequence: CDR1 SGHVS, CDR2 FNYEAQ. The CDR3 here is CASSLTSLSYEQYF. CDR3 nucleotides: TGTGCCAGCAGCTTAACTAGCCTCTCCTACGAGCAGTACTTC.

The chain has TRBV5-1 and TRBJ2-7; D perhaps matches TRBD2 (6 bases). The germline gives CDR1 SGHRS, CDR2 YFSETQ. V was clipped by 4 bases and J by 2 bases, with 13 bases between them. This CDR3 comprises 14 residues. The CDR3 DNA reads TGCGCCAGCAGCGGAGGGGACCTGGCCTACGAGCAGTACTTC. It yields the protein CASSGGDLAYEQYF.

The V and J genes are TRBV29-1 and TRBJ2-5; D is unresolved. The CDR3 has 14 residues. Germline V gene data show CDR1 as SQVTM and CDR2 as ANQGSEA. Between the trimmed V and J ends, which lost 3 bases and 1 base, there was a span of 12 bases. The CDR3 spells CSVDSSDVQETQYF. Written as DNA, the CDR3 is TGCAGCGTTGACAGTTCTGATGTCCAAGAGACCCAGTACTTC.

The chain uses TRBV28 and TRBJ2-7; 7 positions match TRBD1. With 6 bases clipped from V and 2 bases from J, the junction kept 7 bases outside the gene matches. The CDR3 is 14 residues long. Germline loops: CDR1 MDHEN, CDR2 SYDVKM. CDR3 sequence (DNA): TGTGCCAGCAGCGCCGGGACAGCTCCCTACGAGCAGTACTTC. It encodes CASSAGTAPYEQYF.

The J gene is TRBJ2-1, the V gene TRBV5-1; D is perhaps TRBD2 (5 bases). Trimming took 7 bases from V and 8 from J, leaving 19 bases between them. Looked up from germline, CDR1 is SGHRS and CDR2 is YFSETQ. CDR3 length: 14 amino acids. CDR3 sequence reads: CASQTRGKADEQFF. DNA for the CDR3: TGCGCCAGCCAAACTAGAGGAAAGGCGGATGAGCAGTTCTTC.

The chain carries TRBV6-6 and TRBJ1-1; TRBD1 is a possible D gene (6 bases). V lost 5 bases and J lost 7, with 11 bases in between. From germline, CDR1 is MNHNY and CDR2 SVGAGI (reference sequence). This CDR3 has 12 amino acids. CDR3 coding DNA: TGTGCCAGCAGTCGGACAGAGGGTGAAGCTTTCTTT. Amino acid sequence: CASSRTEGEAFF.

The CDR3: CATSDRGQGYTF. The CDR3 region has the DNA TGTGCCACCTCTGACAGGGGGCAAGGCTACACCTTC. The chain recombines TRBV15 with TRBJ1-2, with TRBD1 matching over 10 bases. The CDR3 runs 12 residues. After removal of 8 bases from V and 8 bases from J, the junction contained 5 bases not matched to a gene. From germline, CDR1 is LNHNV and CDR2 YYDKDF (reference sequence).

The count of this clone is one. This chain joins TRBV5-4 and TRBJ2-3, with 8 bases identical to TRBD2. Per germline, CDR1 SGHNT and CDR2 YYREEE (reference sequence). The CDR3 is made up of 16 amino acids. V dropped 0 bases and J dropped 6; count of bases not matched to a gene: 9. For the CDR3, the DNA is TGTGCCAGCAGCTTGGACGCCGGGGGGGCCTCTGATACGCAGTATTTT. Its translation is CASSLDAGGASDTQYF.

In this sample, this clone turned up once. The CDR3 coding sequence is TGTGCCAGCAGTTTTGTGGGACTAGGAGTGACGCAGTATTTT. It is translated as CASSFVGLGVTQYF. This rearrangement joins TRBV28 to TRBJ2-3; TRBD2 agrees at 8 bases. There are 14 residues in the CDR3. The germline gives CDR1 MDHEN, CDR2 SYDVKM. With 3 bases clipped from V and 9 bases from J, the junction kept 8 bases outside the gene matches. Looking up the rest from reference TRBV28 and TRBJ2-3 gives the full variable domain: DVKVTQSSRYLVKRTGEKVFLECVQDMDHENMFWYRQDPGLGLRLIYFSYDVKMKEKGDIPEGYSVSREKKERFSLILESASTNQTSMYLCASSFVGLGVTQYFGPGTRLTVL.

The chain couples TRBV10-1 to TRBJ2-2, with 8 bases fitting TRBD1. The germline V gene encodes CDR1 WNHNN and CDR2 SYGVQD (reference sequence). CDR3 length equals 14 residues. V shed 8 bases, J shed 6 bases, and the junction held 8 bases outside the gene matches. For the CDR3, the DNA is TGCGCCAGCGGCCGGGACAGGTTCCCCGGGGAGCTGTTTTTT. Amino acids: CASGRDRFPGELFF.

This CDR3 reads CASSPAGSMTEAFF. Written as DNA, the CDR3 is TGTGCCAGCTCACCGGCAGGGTCTATGACTGAAGCTTTCTTT. The V gene is TRBV18, the J gene TRBJ1-1; tentative D call: TRBD1 (5 bases). Per the germline V gene, CDR1 is KGHSH and CDR2 is LQKENI. The CDR3 runs 14 residues. Trimming cost V 3 bases and J 5 bases, with 13 bases left between them.

This clone was counted between two and nine times. CDR3 nucleotide sequence: TGCAGCGTTGATGTGGGAGATGGTTCGAACATTCAGTACTTC. Protein product: CSVDVGDGSNIQYF. This chain uses TRBV29-1 with TRBJ2-4, with D perhaps TRBD2 (5 bases). V was clipped by 3 bases and J by 7 bases, with 16 bases between them. This CDR3 is built from 14 residues. CDR1 SQVTM and CDR2 ANQGSEA come from the germline V gene.

This chain uses TRBV23-1 with TRBJ1-1; no definite D call. TRBV23-1 is classed as an ORF, of uncertain function. The CDR3 covers 12 residues. Trimming shortened V by 4 bases and J by 3 bases, and 6 bases separated the two germline ends. In DNA form, the CDR3 reads TGCGCCAGCAGTCCCAGGTACACTGAAGCTTTCTTT. Translated, it gives CASSPRYTEAFF.

This clone appeared a single time. V usage is TRBV6-5 and J usage is TRBJ2-2; TRBD2 is a possible D gene (5 bases). CDR1 MNHEY and CDR2 SVGAGI come from the germline V gene. The CDR3 sequence is 15 residues long. The V and J ends lost 0 bases and 4 bases respectively, with 9 bases between them. Here the CDR3 DNA reads TGTGCCAGCAGTTACTCGGCGGGTAGCACCGGGGAGCTGTTTTTT. Protein product: CASSYSAGSTGELFF.

The CDR3 sequence: CAISEQPGVGGYTF. CDR3 sequence (DNA): TGTGCCATCAGTGAGCAACCAGGGGTTGGGGGCTACACCTTC. This chain joins TRBV10-3 and TRBJ1-2; possibly TRBD1 for D (6 bases). Germline CDR1 and CDR2: ENHRY and SYGVKD. V was clipped by 2 bases and J by 8 bases, with 15 bases between them. The CDR3 runs 14 residues.

The chain employs TRBV5-1 and TRBJ2-2; TRBD2 matches 8 bases. The V gene's germline CDR1 is SGHRS and CDR2 YFSETQ. The CDR3 contains 18 residues. V lost 0 bases to trimming and J lost 2 bases; unmatched junction nucleotides: 9. CDR3 DNA sequence: TGCGCCAGCAGCTTGGCCCCGGGGCTAGCGGGCAACACCGGGGAGCTGTTTTTT. Protein: CASSLAPGLAGNTGELFF.

V usage is TRBV5-4 and J usage is TRBJ2-5; the D is unclear. V was shortened by 0 bases and J by 5 bases, with 11 bases between the two germline ends. The CDR3 has 14 residues. CDR1 is SGHNT, CDR2 YYREEE, per germline (reference sequence). Here the CDR3 reads CASSLDLARETQYF. The CDR3 DNA follows: TGTGCCAGCAGCTTGGACTTAGCCCGGGAGACCCAGTACTTC. The full variable domain, completed using reference TRBV5-4 and TRBJ2-5, is ETGVTQSPTHLIKTRGQQVTLRCSSQSGHNTVSWYQQALGQGPQFIFQYYREEENGRGNFPPRFSGLQFPNYSSELNVNALELDDSALYLCASSLDLARETQYFGPGTRLLVL.

The V gene is TRBV18, the J gene TRBJ2-7; 7 positions match TRBD1. CDR3 length: 15 amino acids. Losses at the gene ends were 2 bases for V and 1 base for J; bases not matched to a gene: 5. The germline V gene encodes CDR1 KGHSH and CDR2 LQKENI. The chain's CDR3 is CASSPVGGLSYEQYF. In DNA, the CDR3 is TGTGCCAGCTCACCAGTAGGGGGCCTGTCCTACGAGCAGTACTTC.

V and J are TRBV28 and TRBJ2-3, with D maybe TRBD1 (6 bases). The CDR3 has 14 residues. Deletions cut 6 bases from V and 5 bases from J, with 15 bases between. Germline loops: CDR1 MDHEN, CDR2 SYDVKM. The CDR3 loop reads CASSHPQGLDTQYF. As DNA, the CDR3 is TGTGCCAGCAGCCACCCCCAGGGGTTAGATACGCAGTATTTT.

Here the CDR3 reads CASSLTGGLEGGNEQFF. The CDR3 DNA reads TGCGCCAGCAGCTTGACCGGGGGACTAGAGGGGGGCAATGAGCAGTTCTTC. The V call is TRBV5-1, the J call TRBJ2-1; 8 nucleotides match TRBD2. This CDR3 has 17 residues. CDR1 is SGHRS and CDR2 is YFSETQ in the germline V gene. V was pared by 1 base and J by 6 bases, with 12 bases of the junction left unmatched.

This chain links TRBV5-1 with TRBJ2-5; unclear D gene. Trimming pared 0 bases from V and 0 bases from J, leaving 9 bases between. CDR1 is SGHRS and CDR2 is YFSETQ in the germline V gene. The CDR3 runs 15 residues. CDR3 bases: TGCGCCAGCAGCTTGGGCAGTGTGTACCAAGAGACCCAGTACTTC. Translating it yields CASSLGSVYQETQYF.

This clone was recorded a few times. The chain links TRBV5-1 to TRBJ1-6; 9 bases agree with TRBD1. J lost 8 bases, V lost 1 base, and 13 bases had no gene match. The CDR3 contains 18 residues. Germline CDR1 reads SGHRS; CDR2 reads YFSETQ. The CDR3 DNA reads TGCGCCAGCAGCTTGTATTCTTCTCGGGACAGGGACTATTCACCCCTCCACTTT. Amino acids: CASSLYSSRDRDYSPLHF.

CDR3 DNA: TGTGCCAGCAGCTCGGGGGGATATCGGCAGCACTATGGCTACACCTTC. Encoded protein: CASSSGGYRQHYGYTF. The chain carries TRBV5-5 and TRBJ1-2, with D tentatively TRBD1 (5 bases). Germline V lookup: CDR1 SGHKS, CDR2 YYEKEE (reference sequence). V was cut by 3 bases and J by 3 bases, with 18 bases left in between. This CDR3 has 16 amino acids.

This sequence joins TRBV5-4 and TRBJ2-7; 10 bases agree with TRBD1. The length of the CDR3 is 15 residues. CDR1 SGHNT and CDR2 YYREEE come from the germline V gene (reference sequence). V lost 2 bases and J lost 2; bases outside the gene matches: 4. CDR3: CASSLGTGDTYEQYF. CDR3 nucleotide sequence: TGTGCCAGCAGCTTAGGGACAGGGGATACCTACGAGCAGTACTTC.

The rearrangement links TRBV28 to TRBJ2-1, with D perhaps matching TRBD1 (6 bases). V shed 2 bases and J shed 5 bases, with 13 bases lying between them. The CDR3 totals 15 residues. The germline V gene has CDR1 MDHEN and CDR2 SYDVKM. The CDR3, as DNA: TGTGCCAGCAGTTTAGGCACAGGGAGTCACAATGAGCAGTTCTTC. Translating it yields CASSLGTGSHNEQFF.

DNA of the CDR3: TGCAGCGTTGAGTACAGGAACTCTGGAAACACCATATATTTT. Amino acids: CSVEYRNSGNTIYF. This rearrangement joins TRBV29-1 to TRBJ1-3, with D maybe TRBD1 (5 bases). This CDR3 is built from 14 residues. CDR1 and CDR2 (germline): SQVTM, ANQGSEA. V was clipped by 3 bases and J by 0 bases, with 9 bases between them.